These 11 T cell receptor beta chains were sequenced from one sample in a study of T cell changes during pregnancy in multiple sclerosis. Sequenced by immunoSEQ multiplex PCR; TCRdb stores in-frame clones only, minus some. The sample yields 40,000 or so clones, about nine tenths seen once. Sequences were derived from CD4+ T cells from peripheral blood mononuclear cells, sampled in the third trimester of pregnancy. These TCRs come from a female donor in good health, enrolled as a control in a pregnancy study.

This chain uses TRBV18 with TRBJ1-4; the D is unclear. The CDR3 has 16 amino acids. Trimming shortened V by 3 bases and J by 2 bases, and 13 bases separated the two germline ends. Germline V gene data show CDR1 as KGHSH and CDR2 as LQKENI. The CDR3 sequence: CASSPLGGPTNEKLFF. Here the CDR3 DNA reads TGTGCCAGCTCACCCCTAGGAGGTCCGACTAATGAAAAACTGTTTTTT.

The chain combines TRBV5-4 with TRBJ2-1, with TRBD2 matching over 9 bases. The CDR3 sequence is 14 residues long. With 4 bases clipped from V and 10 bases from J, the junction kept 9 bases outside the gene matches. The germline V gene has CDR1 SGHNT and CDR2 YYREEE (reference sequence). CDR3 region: CASSRPVAGDEQFF. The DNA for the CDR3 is TGTGCCAGCAGCCGGCCGGTAGCGGGAGACGAGCAGTTCTTC. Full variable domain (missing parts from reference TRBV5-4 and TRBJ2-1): ETGVTQSPTHLIKTRGQQVTLRCSSQSGHNTVSWYQQALGQGPQFIFQYYREEENGRGNFPPRFSGLQFPNYSSELNVNALELDDSALYLCASSRPVAGDEQFFGPGTRLTVL.

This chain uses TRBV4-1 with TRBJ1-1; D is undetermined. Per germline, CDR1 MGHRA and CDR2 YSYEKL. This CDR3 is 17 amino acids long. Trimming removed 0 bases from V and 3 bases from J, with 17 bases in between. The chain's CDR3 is CASSQELSGLVHTEAFF. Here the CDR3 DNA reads TGCGCCAGCAGCCAAGAATTGTCCGGTCTGGTACACACTGAAGCTTTCTTT.

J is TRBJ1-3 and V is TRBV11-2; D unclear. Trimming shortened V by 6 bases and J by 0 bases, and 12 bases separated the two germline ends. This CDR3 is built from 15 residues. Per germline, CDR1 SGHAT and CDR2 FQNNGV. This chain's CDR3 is CASRSDSNSGNTIYF. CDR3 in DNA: TGTGCCAGCAGGTCAGATTCCAACTCTGGAAACACCATATATTTT.

The CDR3 DNA reads as TGTGCCAGCAGCCTCTCAGGTGACCGACTAGGGATCAATGAGCAGTTCTTC. This gives the protein CASSLSGDRLGINEQFF. This sequence joins TRBV5-6 and TRBJ2-1; D is possibly TRBD2 (6 bases). This CDR3 is built from 17 residues. Germline CDR1 reads SGHDT; CDR2 reads YYEEEE. V lost 4 bases and J lost 6, with 23 bases in between.

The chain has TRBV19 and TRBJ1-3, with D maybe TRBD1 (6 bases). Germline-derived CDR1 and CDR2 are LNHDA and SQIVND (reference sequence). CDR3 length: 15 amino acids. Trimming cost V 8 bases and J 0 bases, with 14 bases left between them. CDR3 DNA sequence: TGTGCCAGTGCGTTTGACAGGAGCTCTGGAAACACCATATATTTT. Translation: CASAFDRSSGNTIYF.

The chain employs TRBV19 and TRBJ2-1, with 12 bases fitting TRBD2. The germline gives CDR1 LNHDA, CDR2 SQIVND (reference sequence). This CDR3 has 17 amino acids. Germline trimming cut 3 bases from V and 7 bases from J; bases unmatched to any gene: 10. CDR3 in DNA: TGTGCCAGTAGTATGGCCCTAGCGGGGGGGCCCGGGAATGAGCAGTTCTTC. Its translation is CASSMALAGGPGNEQFF.

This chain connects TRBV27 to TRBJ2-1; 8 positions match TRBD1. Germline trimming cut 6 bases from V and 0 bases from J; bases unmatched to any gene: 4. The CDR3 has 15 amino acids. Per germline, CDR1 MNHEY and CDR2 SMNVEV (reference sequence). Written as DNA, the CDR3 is TGTGCCAGCAGCCCGACAGGGGCCTCCTACAATGAGCAGTTCTTC. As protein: CASSPTGASYNEQFF.

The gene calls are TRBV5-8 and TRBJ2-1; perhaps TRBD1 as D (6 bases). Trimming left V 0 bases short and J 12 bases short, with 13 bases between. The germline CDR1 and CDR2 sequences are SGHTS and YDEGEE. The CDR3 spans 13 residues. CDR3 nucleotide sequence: TGTGCCAGCAGCTTGGAGTCAGGGGTGGGGCAGTTCTTC. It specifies CASSLESGVGQFF.

The chain's CDR3 is CASSHKAGYQETQYF. The CDR3 nucleotides are TGTGCCAGCAGCCACAAGGCAGGGTACCAAGAGACCCAGTACTTC. The chain combines TRBV7-9 with TRBJ2-5; possibly TRBD1 for D (5 bases). The germline CDR1 and CDR2 sequences are SEHNR and FQNEAQ (reference sequence). The CDR3 sequence is 15 residues long. V lost 5 bases, J lost 0 bases, and 13 bases lay in between.

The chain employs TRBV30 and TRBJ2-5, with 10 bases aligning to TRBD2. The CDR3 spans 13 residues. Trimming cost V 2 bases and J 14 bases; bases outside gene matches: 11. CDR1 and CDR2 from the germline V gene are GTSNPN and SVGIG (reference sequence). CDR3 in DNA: TGTGCCTGGAGTTGGCTAGCGGGGGAGGGACCCTACTTC. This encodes CAWSWLAGEGPYF.